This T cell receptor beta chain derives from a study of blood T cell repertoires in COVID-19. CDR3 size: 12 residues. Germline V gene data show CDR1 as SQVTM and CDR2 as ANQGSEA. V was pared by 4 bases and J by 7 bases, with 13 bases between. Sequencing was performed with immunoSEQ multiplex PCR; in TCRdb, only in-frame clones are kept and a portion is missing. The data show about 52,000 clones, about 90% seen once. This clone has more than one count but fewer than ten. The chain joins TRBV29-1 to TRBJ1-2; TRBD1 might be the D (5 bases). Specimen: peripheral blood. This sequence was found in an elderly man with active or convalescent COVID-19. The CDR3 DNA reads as TGCAGCGTTGTCGGCGGGGCGAGTGGCTACACCTTC. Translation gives CSVVGGASGYTF.